This T cell receptor (beta chain) is from a study of blood T cell repertoires in COVID-19. This clone was recorded a few times. CDR1 and CDR2 (germline): MNHEY, SVGEGT. The junction had 13 bases not matched to a gene; V was cut back by 0 bases and J by 9 bases. This CDR3 comprises 18 residues. Per the study methods: Estimated nucleated cell counts came from reference gene primer amplification. Sequencing was performed with immunoSEQ multiplex PCR; in TCRdb, only in-frame clones are kept and a portion is missing. D and trimming come from the DNA, and the V and J calls and clone size come from that table. The sample has more than 50,000 clones; just under 80% are singletons.

The sample taken for sequencing was peripheral blood. The chain carries TRBV6-2 or TRBV6-3 and TRBJ2-1; the match to TRBD2 covers 11 bases. The receptor comes from a human donor in a cohort sampled during active COVID-19. The chain's CDR3 is CASSYSSSGRSVIPEQFF. CDR3 coding DNA: TGTGCCAGCAGTTACTCGTCTAGCGGGAGGAGTGTGATTCCTGAGCAGTTCTTC.